This entry lists 5 T cell receptor beta chains sequenced from one sample in a study of siplizumab effects on memory and regulatory T cells. Data came from immunoSEQ multiplex PCR; TCRdb stores just in-frame clones and leaves some out. The sample lists more than 45,000 clones, 85% to 95% seen once, with about 40% in the top ten. The sequenced material came from CD8+ T cells sorted from blood. These receptors originate from a human donor in good health.

The V call is TRBV14, the J call TRBJ2-1, with 8 bases identical to TRBD2. CDR1 and CDR2 from the germline V gene are SGHDN and FVKESK. This CDR3 is built from 15 residues. V was clipped by 1 base and J by 8 bases; unmatched bases: 7. The CDR3 is CASSQVVGRVDEQFF. In DNA, the CDR3 is TGTGCCAGCAGCCAAGTTGTCGGGAGGGTCGATGAGCAGTTCTTC.

The chain couples TRBV2 to TRBJ1-2; D might be TRBD1 (5 bases). The germline gives CDR1 SNHLY, CDR2 FYNNEI. V lost 10 bases, J lost 5 bases, and 17 bases lay in between. The CDR3 runs 13 residues. The CDR3 loop is CAILTRVEYGYTF. The CDR3 region has the DNA TGTGCCATATTAACCAGGGTAGAGTATGGCTACACCTTC.

V is TRBV25-1 and J is TRBJ2-5, with D unresolved. This CDR3 contains 13 residues. Germline assignment: CDR1 MGHDK and CDR2 SYGVNS. V was trimmed by 1 base and J by 0 bases, leaving 3 bases between them. The CDR3 loop reads CASSELDQETQYF. The CDR3 region has the DNA TGTGCCAGCAGTGAATTAGACCAAGAGACCCAGTACTTC.

V and J are TRBV29-1 and TRBJ2-7, with 8 positions matching TRBD1. CDR3 length equals 14 residues. With 0 bases clipped from V and 2 bases from J, the junction kept 3 bases outside the gene matches. Germline CDR1 and CDR2: SQVTM and ANQGSEA. The CDR3 sequence is CSVEEQQGAYEQYF. The CDR3 coding sequence is TGCAGCGTTGAAGAGCAACAGGGGGCCTACGAGCAGTACTTC.

The rearrangement links TRBV30 to TRBJ2-1, with 7 bases matching TRBD2. The V segment lost 3 bases and the J segment 10 bases; nucleotides outside the gene matches: 6. Germline V gene data show CDR1 as GTSNPN and CDR2 as SVGIG (reference sequence). CDR3 size: 12 residues. CDR3 residues: CAWSTLLAEQFF. DNA for the CDR3: TGTGCCTGGAGCACCTTACTAGCGGAGCAGTTCTTC.